Listed here is a single T cell receptor beta chain. This specimen belongs to a study of Tregs in tolerant kidney transplant recipients. This table comes from immunoSEQ multiplex PCR, and its TCRdb copy is limited to in-frame clones, with some not included. The sample has around 74,000 clones, 95% to 98% seen once. Looked up from germline, CDR1 is SSHAT and CDR2 is FNYEAQ (reference sequence). Between the trimmed V and J ends, which lost 1 base and 4 bases, there was a span of 10 bases. The CDR3 covers 14 residues. The receptor was isolated from a human donor who received a combined kidney and bone marrow transplant. The chain couples TRBV7-7 to TRBJ2-5; TRBD2 is a possible D gene (5 bases). Material: CD4+ T cells from blood, obtained before the transplant. CDR3 amino acids: CASSLGVALETQYF. The CDR3 bases are TGTGCCAGCAGCTTAGGGGTAGCGCTAGAGACCCAGTACTTC.